In this sample, the clone carrying this T cell receptor beta chain turned up once. In the original workflow: Counts of nucleated cells, estimated from reference gene primer amplification, were obtained. Method: immunoSEQ multiplex PCR; TCRdb's copy keeps in-frame clones and lacks some. The DNA was the basis for D and trimming; V, J and clone size are from that table. The sample contains 300,000 or so clones, approximately 88% of which appear only once. CDR1 SGHTA and CDR2 FQGNSA come from the germline V gene. The CDR3 is 15 residues long. The V and J ends lost 1 base and 5 bases respectively, with 11 bases between them. This record belongs to a study of blood T cell repertoires in COVID-19. Study-wide background: The United States, Italy and Spain provided the acute and convalescent COVID-19 samples. PBMCs, B-cell-depleted T cells, or T cells provided the cDNA or gDNA that made up the material.

V is TRBV7-2 and J is TRBJ1-4; possible D gene TRBD1, 5 bases. Sequencing input: peripheral blood. The source is a woman aged 25-40 years who had recovered from COVID-19. As DNA, the CDR3 is TGTGCCAGCAGCTTAGGTCCAGGGCGGAATGAAAAACTGTTTTTT. It codes for CASSLGPGRNEKLFF.